The following is a TCR beta chain sequence with its context. This entry belongs to a study of blood T cell repertoires in COVID-19. V lost 3 bases and J 0 bases, leaving 15 bases between the germline ends. Looked up from germline, CDR1 is LNHDA and CDR2 is SQIVND (reference sequence). CDR3 length: 16 amino acids. Ages ranged from about 18 to 100 years, with residence in 24 US areas. Participant-reported clinical history was the basis for cohort assignment. Clones were sequenced by immunoSEQ multiplex PCR, and TCRdb holds only the in-frame ones, with some missing. The table includes a few hundred thousand clones, 80% to 90% detected once.

Sequencing used PBMCs or T cells enriched from blood (not recorded which). V and J are TRBV19 and TRBJ2-7; D call uncertain. The sequence was collected from a young woman who had recovered from COVID-19. CDR3 region: CASSIRQQLSSYEQYF. The DNA for the CDR3 is TGTGCCAGTAGTATCCGGCAACAGCTTTCCTCCTACGAGCAGTACTTC.